The TCR beta chain described here comes from a study of CD8+ T cells in alopecia areata. Following extraction, RNA underwent reverse transcription to cDNA, which served as the sequencing template. Sequencing used immunoSEQ multiplex PCR; TCRdb keeps in-frame clones, though not all of them. Of fewer than 110,000 clones in the sample, about three fifths were seen once. This CDR3 is 12 amino acids long. V gave up 5 bases and J gave up 8 bases; unmatched junction bases: 3. The V gene's germline CDR1 is SEHNR and CDR2 FQNEAQ (reference sequence). The treatment was: oral pan-JAK inhibitor, 5-10 mg twice daily.

The V and J genes are TRBV7-9 and TRBJ2-1, with 7 bases fitting TRBD2. The source of this sequence is a human donor with alopecia areata. Sequences were derived from CD8+ T cells sorted from blood, sampled at approximately week 55, from a patient treated with tofacitinib. CDR3 region: CASSQTSDEQFF. For the CDR3, the DNA is TGTGCCAGCAGCCAAACTAGCGATGAGCAGTTCTTC.